These T cell receptor beta chains were read from a single sample in a study of CD8 T cells in Susac syndrome. TCRdb analysed the immunoSEQ multiplex PCR reads with MiXCR anew, one entry per CDR3 protein. The sample gives under 110,000 distinct CDR3 sequences, roughly 95% of which show up once; around 0.38% is in the top ten. The material sequenced was CD8+ T cells from PBMCs. These receptors originate from a human donor with Susac syndrome. Each CDR3 is given with its conserved first and last residue. D genes are given only for firm matches.

D gene: NA; J gene: TRBJ2-6; V gene: TRBV4-3; CDR3 protein: CASSQEGRFGANVLTF
D gene: TRBD2; J gene: TRBJ2-5; V gene: TRBV9; CDR3 protein: CASGGEGETQYF
D gene: NA; J gene: TRBJ2-3; V gene: TRBV3-1; CDR3 protein: CASSPGTSTDTQYF
D gene: TRBD1; J gene: TRBJ2-5; V gene: TRBV20-1; CDR3 protein: CSAHLGGQGFQETQYF
D gene: NA; J gene: TRBJ2-1; V gene: TRBV4-1; CDR3 protein: CASSQGVSNEQFF
D gene: NA; J gene: TRBJ2-1; V gene: TRBV4-1; CDR3 protein: CASSQGGRNEQFF
D gene: NA; J gene: TRBJ1-2; V gene: TRBV6-6; CDR3 protein: CASSPGGADGYTF
D gene: TRBD2; J gene: TRBJ2-5; V gene: TRBV3-1; CDR3 protein: CASSQDSSSGVETQYF
D gene: NA; J gene: TRBJ2-5; V gene: TRBV4-3; CDR3 protein: CASSQVARETQYF
D gene: NA; J gene: TRBJ1-6; V gene: TRBV20-1; CDR3 protein: CSATEGTPTFGSPLHF
D gene: NA; J gene: TRBJ2-3; V gene: TRBV29-1; CDR3 protein: CSVAEMPDTQYF
D gene: NA; J gene: TRBJ2-1; V gene: TRBV3-1; CDR3 protein: CASSQVGINEQFF
D gene: TRBD1; J gene: TRBJ2-5; V gene: TRBV9; CDR3 protein: CASSVGDSQETQYF
D gene: TRBD1; J gene: TRBJ2-1; V gene: TRBV7-6; CDR3 protein: CASSFGTDDNNEQFF
D gene: TRBD2; J gene: TRBJ2-7; V gene: TRBV29-1; CDR3 protein: CSAQAGAEQYF
D gene: NA; J gene: TRBJ2-1; V gene: TRBV19; CDR3 protein: CASSMGEQFF
D gene: NA; J gene: TRBJ2-3; V gene: TRBV3-1; CDR3 protein: CASSQATSSSTDTQYF
D gene: TRBD2; J gene: TRBJ2-1; V gene: TRBV7-6; CDR3 protein: CASSSSGGAVSEQFF
D gene: TRBD1; J gene: TRBJ2-1; V gene: TRBV5-4; CDR3 protein: CASSLGDRAYNEQFF
D gene: TRBD1; J gene: TRBJ1-2; V gene: TRBV27; CDR3 protein: CASSAGGNYGYTF
D gene: NA; J gene: TRBJ2-3; V gene: TRBV7-9; CDR3 protein: CASSLEVDTQYF
D gene: NA; J gene: TRBJ1-6; V gene: TRBV3-1; CDR3 protein: CASSQDQPESNSPLHF
D gene: NA; J gene: TRBJ2-7; V gene: TRBV7-2; CDR3 protein: CASIQIGLQTIPYEQYF
D gene: TRBD1; J gene: TRBJ2-7; V gene: TRBV5-1; CDR3 protein: CASSLGPTGSSYEQYF
D gene: TRBD1; J gene: TRBJ1-2; V gene: TRBV20-1; CDR3 protein: CSAQGVDLGPYGYTF
D gene: TRBD1; J gene: TRBJ1-1; V gene: TRBV6-2/TRBV6-3; CDR3 protein: CASYLQGTYTEAFF
D gene: NA; J gene: TRBJ2-2; V gene: TRBV7-9; CDR3 protein: CASSPSGTYTGELFF
D gene: TRBD1; J gene: TRBJ2-7; V gene: TRBV9; CDR3 protein: CASSHHSGQGAYEQYF
D gene: NA; J gene: TRBJ1-2; V gene: TRBV19; CDR3 protein: CASSAHPGRGNYGYTF
D gene: TRBD1; J gene: TRBJ1-1; V gene: TRBV10-3; CDR3 protein: CAIQLQDRGGRRTEAFF
D gene: NA; J gene: TRBJ2-7; V gene: TRBV3-1; CDR3 protein: CASSQELAPYEQYF
D gene: NA; J gene: TRBJ2-7; V gene: TRBV7-9; CDR3 protein: CASVGSSYEQYF
D gene: TRBD1; J gene: TRBJ1-6; V gene: TRBV9; CDR3 protein: CASSALQGNSPLHF
D gene: TRBD1; J gene: TRBJ2-7; V gene: TRBV7-8; CDR3 protein: CASSPSGQGGYEQYF
D gene: NA; J gene: TRBJ2-2; V gene: TRBV9; CDR3 protein: CASSVGTTTGELFF
D gene: TRBD2; J gene: TRBJ2-7; V gene: TRBV5-1; CDR3 protein: CASSLEGTTWEQYF
D gene: TRBD1; J gene: TRBJ2-1; V gene: TRBV5-1; CDR3 protein: CASSLAVSNRGADEQFF
D gene: NA; J gene: TRBJ1-1; V gene: TRBV7-6; CDR3 protein: CASSLGGGADTEAFF
D gene: NA; J gene: TRBJ1-3; V gene: TRBV9; CDR3 protein: CASSVGISGNTIYF
D gene: NA; J gene: TRBJ2-1; V gene: TRBV4-1; CDR3 protein: CASSQDQGRDNEQFF
D gene: NA; J gene: TRBJ2-7; V gene: TRBV3-1; CDR3 protein: CASSRLGLPYEQYF
D gene: TRBD1; J gene: TRBJ1-2; V gene: TRBV27; CDR3 protein: CASSATGNEGYTF
D gene: NA; J gene: TRBJ1-5; V gene: TRBV25-1; CDR3 protein: CASSESVTDSNQPQHF
D gene: NA; J gene: TRBJ1-5; V gene: TRBV5-5; CDR3 protein: CASSLVGGDSNQPQHF
D gene: TRBD2; J gene: TRBJ2-3; V gene: TRBV2; CDR3 protein: CASSGRGDLSSTDTQYF
D gene: NA; J gene: TRBJ2-1; V gene: TRBV7-9; CDR3 protein: CASSPVNSYNEQFF
D gene: NA; J gene: TRBJ2-3; V gene: TRBV18; CDR3 protein: CASSPGPYTDTQYF
D gene: TRBD2; J gene: TRBJ2-3; V gene: TRBV20-1; CDR3 protein: CSAREGTRDTDTQYF
D gene: NA; J gene: TRBJ2-3; V gene: TRBV12-3/TRBV12-4; CDR3 protein: CASSPWSGGSWDTQYF
D gene: NA; J gene: TRBJ2-5; V gene: TRBV4-3; CDR3 protein: CASSQSSQETQYF
D gene: NA; J gene: TRBJ2-7; V gene: TRBV29-1; CDR3 protein: CSVEDRTVNYEQYF
D gene: TRBD1; J gene: TRBJ2-5; V gene: TRBV6-5; CDR3 protein: CASSYFDREETQYF
D gene: NA; J gene: TRBJ2-7; V gene: TRBV24-1; CDR3 protein: CATSAGDDYEQYF
D gene: NA; J gene: TRBJ1-2; V gene: TRBV29-1; CDR3 protein: CSVEEGGRNYGYTF
D gene: NA; J gene: TRBJ1-4; V gene: TRBV6-2/TRBV6-3; CDR3 protein: CASSYLVTNEKLFF
D gene: NA; J gene: TRBJ2-7; V gene: TRBV19; CDR3 protein: CASSIGQGNEQYF
D gene: NA; J gene: TRBJ1-5; V gene: TRBV19; CDR3 protein: CASSMKEGQPQHF